This T cell receptor beta chain derives from a study of cytomegalovirus exposure and HLA in healthy donors. Findings of the study overall: The authors considered a cluster of highly shared sequence variants likely to be a sequencing artifact.

PCR amplification relied on 60 Vbeta primers (plus 13 Jbeta primers). The protocol was immunoSEQ multiplex PCR, while the TCRdb copy is restricted to in-frame clones and leaves out a portion. This sample yields around 20,000 clones, of which under 85% are seen a single time; about a fifth belongs to the top ten. In regard to this clone: Its antigen is undetermined.

V was trimmed by 4 bases and J by 12 bases, leaving 18 bases between them. The CDR3 covers 14 residues. Germline V gene data show CDR1 as SGHNT and CDR2 as YENEEA. Sequenced: PBMCs. The chain couples TRBV11-3 to TRBJ2-2, with D possibly being TRBD2 (5 bases). The TCR sequence derives from a human donor in good health. CDR3: CASSSSSSPGKLFF. CDR3 nucleotides: TGTGCCAGCAGCTCATCCTCTTCCCCGGGGAAGCTGTTTTTT. Variable domain in full (rest from reference TRBV11-3 and TRBJ2-2): EAGVVQSPRYKIIEKKQPVAFWCNPISGHNTLYWYLQNLGQGPELLIRYENEEAVDDSQLPKDRFSAERLKGVDSTLKIQPAELGDSAVYLCASSSSSSPGKLFFGEGSRLTVL.